The source of this T cell receptor beta chain is a study of vaccination and CD4 T cells after COVID-19. The CDR3 contains 13 residues. The ends were cut back, 10 bases at V and 0 bases at J, with 12 bases in the middle. CDR1 ENHRY and CDR2 SYGVKD come from the germline V gene. Treatment described: approximately 10-day PBMC culture with coronavirus spike peptide pools or control peptides (ViraFEST assay). Via ViraFEST, peptide pools expanded antigen-specific T cells before TCR sequencing. Cultured CD4+ T-cell DNA underwent Oncomine TCR Beta short-read sequencing. TCRdb redid the calling of the PCR reads with MiXCR, one entry per CDR3 protein. The table lists around 15,000 distinct CDR3 sequences, around 61% of them singletons. As concerns this clonotype: Its antigen is not identified.

This chain uses TRBV10-3 with TRBJ1-1; D ambiguous. What was sequenced was CD4+ T cells from blood, cultured in vitro. The receptor was derived from a human donor who had recovered from COVID-19. The CDR3 sequence is CATWTDLNTEAFF. The CDR3 nucleotides read TGTGCCACGTGGACGGATTTGAACACTGAAGCTTTCTTT.